Listed here is a single TCR beta chain. This sample was included in a study of shared clonotypes between healthy human individuals. Deletions cut 6 bases from V and 2 bases from J, with 10 bases between. Germline V gene lookup returns CDR1 MNHNS and CDR2 SASEGT. This CDR3 is built from 13 residues. Sequencing was performed with immunoSEQ multiplex PCR; in TCRdb, only in-frame clones are kept and a portion is missing. The table has some 550,000 clones, around 97% seen once; the top ten hold 0.055% to 0.07%. The sequence came from a woman aged 25 to 39 in good health. Sequenced sample: naive CD4+ T cells sorted from blood. Subset given: CD45RA+ positively selected. The rearrangement uses TRBV6-1 and TRBJ1-2; D gene ambiguous. CDR3 nucleotides: TGTGCCAGCAGATTGGACGGAAACTATGGCTACACCTTC. This encodes CASRLDGNYGYTF.